The next 28 T cell receptor beta chains were all read from a single sample in a study of shared clonotypes between healthy human individuals. The table came from immunoSEQ multiplex PCR; TCRdb's copy has only in-frame clones and leaves some out. The sample shows around 340,000 clones, over 70% of them seen only once. The sample comprised memory CD4+ T cells sorted from blood. Subset denoted: CD45RA-negative fraction. These receptors came from a man aged 25-45 years in good health.

V gene TRBV18 combines with J gene TRBJ2-3; D tentatively fits TRBD1 or TRBD2 (5 bases each). CDR1 and CDR2 from the germline V gene are KGHSH and LQKENI. The CDR3 runs to 14 residues. Trimming left V 5 bases short and J 5 bases short, with 14 bases between. CDR3 loop: CASSTEVGVDTQYF. CDR3 nucleotide sequence: TGTGCCAGCTCAACGGAGGTAGGGGTAGATACGCAGTATTTT.

The chain uses TRBV19 and TRBJ2-3; unclear D gene. The germline V gene has CDR1 LNHDA and CDR2 SQIVND (reference sequence). The CDR3 has 13 residues. V lost 3 bases and J lost 2, with 6 bases in between. The CDR3 loop reads CASSIWNTDTQYF. The CDR3 DNA sequence: TGTGCCAGTAGTATCTGGAACACAGATACGCAGTATTTT.

V usage is TRBV5-1 and J usage is TRBJ2-3, with D tentatively TRBD2 (5 bases). CDR1 and CDR2 (germline): SGHRS, YFSETQ. This CDR3 comprises 14 residues. V was cut by 0 bases and J by 5 bases, with 10 bases left in between. DNA for the CDR3: TGCGCCAGCAGCTTGGTGGTAGCGAGAGATACGCAGTATTTT. Protein: CASSLVVARDTQYF.

This chain uses TRBV5-5 with TRBJ2-7, with D maybe TRBD1 (5 bases). Trimming stripped 1 base from V and 1 base from J, with 12 bases between. CDR3 length: 15 amino acids. In germline, CDR1 is SGHKS, CDR2 YYEKEE (reference sequence). The CDR3 coding sequence is TGTGCCAGCAGCTTGAGGTCCCAGGGATCCTACGAGCAGTACTTC. It codes for CASSLRSQGSYEQYF.

The chain joins TRBV11-2 to TRBJ2-1; D is tentatively TRBD1 or TRBD2 (5 bases each). Germline CDR1 is SGHAT and CDR2 is FQNNGV. This CDR3 has 15 amino acids. With 5 bases removed from V and 5 bases from J, the gap between germline ends came to 16 bases. The CDR3 reads CASSLHMTGHNEQFF. The CDR3 DNA sequence: TGTGCCAGCAGCCTGCACATGACGGGGCACAATGAGCAGTTCTTC.

CDR3 nucleotide sequence: TGTGCCAGCTCACCACCGAGCGCCAGCTCCTACAATGAGCAGTTCTTC. Encoded protein: CASSPPSASSYNEQFF. V gene TRBV18 combines with J gene TRBJ2-1; D not resolved. Trimming cost V 0 bases and J 0 bases, with 9 bases left between them. The CDR3 runs to 16 residues. Germline V lookup: CDR1 KGHSH, CDR2 LQKENI.

This clone was observed a few times. The rearrangement joins TRBV6-1 to TRBJ2-7, with D uncertain. V lost 2 bases and J lost 0, with 11 bases in between. Germline CDR1 reads MNHNS; CDR2 reads SASEGT. The length of the CDR3 is 15 residues. CDR3 coding DNA: TGTGCCAGCAGTGAATTGAAGCATCCCTCCTACGAGCAGTACTTC. Its protein is CASSELKHPSYEQYF.

The chain's CDR3 is CASSPGEYQPQHF. CDR3 coding DNA: TGTGCCAGCAGCCCTGGGGAGTATCAGCCCCAGCATTTT. V and J are TRBV11-2 and TRBJ1-5; no firm D call. Germline CDR1 SGHAT, CDR2 FQNNGV. V was trimmed by 5 bases and J by 5 bases, leaving 10 bases between them. The CDR3 sequence is 13 residues long.

V and J are TRBV15 and TRBJ2-7, with D maybe TRBD2 (6 bases). The V end lost 1 base, the J end lost 6 bases, and 7 bases lay between the germline ends. Germline CDR1 and CDR2: LNHNV and YYDKDF (reference sequence). This CDR3 comprises 12 residues. The DNA for the CDR3 is TGTGCCACCAGCAGAGGCGGGGTCGAGCAGTACTTC. Protein sequence: CATSRGGVEQYF.

This sequence joins TRBV10-3 and TRBJ2-7; TRBD2 matches 7 bases. There are 15 residues in the CDR3. The ends lost 3 bases at V and 5 bases at J; junction bases unmatched: 10. Germline CDR1 is ENHRY and CDR2 is SYGVKD. The CDR3 bases are TGTGCCATCAGTGATCTGGCGGGAGTAGGCAACGAGCAGTACTTC. Protein product: CAISDLAGVGNEQYF.

The chain combines TRBV5-1 with TRBJ2-5; maybe TRBD2 (5 bases). The germline gives CDR1 SGHRS, CDR2 YFSETQ. The CDR3 length is 15 residues. Trimming took off 3 bases at V and 9 bases at J, with 21 bases between the two ends. The CDR3 DNA reads TGCGCCAGCAGCTCAGTCGGTGTCGGGGATGGGGCCCAGTACTTC. Protein: CASSSVGVGDGAQYF.

The CDR3 is CASSVAAGQTSGQYF. The CDR3 nucleotides read TGTGCCAGCAGCGTAGCGGCGGGACAGACGAGCGGGCAGTACTTC. This chain connects TRBV9 to TRBJ2-7; D perhaps matches TRBD1 (7 bases). Trimming stripped 0 bases from V and 9 bases from J, with 19 bases between. Germline CDR1 SGDLS, CDR2 YYNGEE. This CDR3 is built from 15 residues.

Only a few counts were recorded for this clone. This chain uses TRBV5-1 with TRBJ2-2, with D perhaps given as TRBD1 or TRBD2 (5 bases each). This CDR3 comprises 13 residues. V was trimmed by 4 bases and J by 4 bases, leaving 8 bases between them. The germline CDR1 and CDR2 sequences are SGHRS and YFSETQ. The CDR3 DNA is TGCGCCAGCAGCCGAGGGGTCACCGGGGAGCTGTTTTTT. Its protein product is CASSRGVTGELFF.

The V gene is TRBV7-3, the J gene TRBJ2-7; D is uncertain. V lost 1 base and J 6 bases, leaving 16 bases between the germline ends. This CDR3 comprises 15 residues. Germline CDR1 reads SGHTA; CDR2 reads FQGTGA. This CDR3 is CASSLNPSTGSEQYF. The CDR3 region has the DNA TGTGCCAGCAGCTTAAACCCCTCGACTGGTAGCGAGCAGTACTTC.

This clone turned up a few times. The rearrangement joins TRBV28 to TRBJ1-2; D remains ambiguous. Germline loops: CDR1 MDHEN, CDR2 SYDVKM. Trimming removed 1 base at V and 7 bases at J, with 19 bases between. The CDR3 contains 16 residues. CDR3 sequence reads: CASSLSDRSEVAGYTF. As DNA, the CDR3 is TGTGCCAGCAGTTTATCCGATCGGTCGGAGGTCGCTGGCTACACCTTC.

The V and J genes are TRBV9 and TRBJ2-7; D possibly matches TRBD1 or TRBD2 (6 bases each). Germline V gene lookup returns CDR1 SGDLS and CDR2 YYNGEE. V was clipped by 3 bases and J by 5 bases, with 27 bases between them. This CDR3 has 18 amino acids. The CDR3 coding sequence is TGTGCCAGCAGCGAGGGACTTGTACAGGGAAACGTCGGAAACGAGCAGTACTTC. It codes for CASSEGLVQGNVGNEQYF.

The chain links TRBV28 to TRBJ2-1; weak D call: TRBD2 (6 bases). The CDR3 runs to 18 residues. V was trimmed by 5 bases and J by 3 bases, leaving 23 bases between them. Germline V lookup: CDR1 MDHEN, CDR2 SYDVKM. The CDR3 coding sequence is TGTGCCAGCAGTCCTTGGGGGGAGAAGCGGTTTAGCTACAATGAGCAGTTCTTC. Protein sequence: CASSPWGEKRFSYNEQFF.

This clone showed up just a few times. This chain joins TRBV7-2 and TRBJ2-3; D may match TRBD1 or TRBD2 (6 bases each). CDR3 size: 17 residues. Germline V lookup: CDR1 SGHTA, CDR2 FQGNSA. V lost 1 base to trimming and J lost 6 bases, with 20 bases between them. CDR3 sequence reads: CASSLGVTGALQDTQYF. DNA for the CDR3: TGTGCCAGCAGCTTAGGCGTTACGGGGGCACTTCAGGATACGCAGTATTTT. The whole variable domain, filled in from reference TRBV7-2 and TRBJ2-3, reads GAGVSQSPSNKVTEKGKDVELRCDPISGHTALYWYRQSLGQGLEFLIYFQGNSAPDKSGLPSDRFSAERTGGSVSTLTIQRTQQEDSAVYLCASSLGVTGALQDTQYFGPGTRLTVL.

The chain links TRBV11-2 to TRBJ2-7; TRBD2 matches 13 bases. CDR3 length: 17 residues. The ends lost 0 bases at V and 4 bases at J; junction bases unmatched: 6. The germline V gene has CDR1 SGHAT and CDR2 FQNNGV. CDR3 loop: CASSLETTSGRSYEQYF. The CDR3 coding sequence is TGTGCCAGCAGCTTAGAAACGACTAGCGGGAGGTCGTACGAGCAGTACTTC.

The chain links TRBV15 to TRBJ2-4; 11 nucleotides match TRBD1. The germline CDR1 and CDR2 sequences are LNHNV and YYDKDF (reference sequence). The CDR3 spans 18 residues. J lost 0 bases, V lost 3 bases, and 7 bases had no gene match. This chain's CDR3 is CATSREDRGPVAKNIQYF. CDR3 nucleotides: TGTGCCACCAGCAGGGAGGACAGGGGGCCCGTAGCCAAAAACATTCAGTACTTC.

The CDR3 spells CASSRIRDSQETQYF. CDR3 in DNA: TGTGCCAGCTCACGCATCCGGGACAGCCAAGAGACCCAGTACTTC. V is TRBV18 and J is TRBJ2-5; 7 positions match TRBD1. The junction had 6 bases not matched to a gene; V was cut back by 4 bases and J by 1 base. The CDR3 sequence is 15 residues long. Germline loops: CDR1 KGHSH, CDR2 LQKENI.

V gene TRBV5-1 combines with J gene TRBJ2-1, with no clear D. Germline CDR1 and CDR2: SGHRS and YFSETQ. The V end lost 2 bases, the J end lost 2 bases, and 11 bases lay between the germline ends. The CDR3 has 15 amino acids. In nucleotides, the CDR3 is TGCGCCAGCAGCTTTGGAACCCTGACCTACAATGAGCAGTTCTTC. Residues: CASSFGTLTYNEQFF.

This clone has more than one count but fewer than ten. The chain employs TRBV29-1 and TRBJ2-5; TRBD2 matches 11 bases. This CDR3 has 14 amino acids. Trimming took 4 bases from V and 4 from J; bases not matched to a gene: 5. The germline V gene encodes CDR1 SQVTM and CDR2 ANQGSEA. The CDR3 reads CSVVAGGSRETQYF. The CDR3 region has the DNA TGCAGCGTTGTAGCGGGGGGGTCCCGAGAGACCCAGTACTTC.

The rearrangement links TRBV9 to TRBJ2-7; TRBD2 agrees at 14 bases. The CDR3 loop spans 16 amino acids. Trimming at V came to 3 bases and at J to 6 bases, leaving 8 bases not matched to a gene. Germline CDR1 is SGDLS and CDR2 is YYNGEE. CDR3 protein: CASSAPGTSGSSEQYF. The CDR3 DNA is TGTGCCAGCAGCGCTCCGGGGACTAGCGGGAGCTCCGAGCAGTACTTC.

This clone appeared a few times. The genes are TRBV27 and TRBJ2-3; 14 bases agree with TRBD2. Germline-derived CDR1 and CDR2 are MNHEY and SMNVEV (reference sequence). The J segment lost 0 bases and the V segment lost 6 bases, leaving 2 bases of the junction unmatched. The CDR3 has 16 residues. CDR3 DNA: TGTGCCAGCAGGCGACTAGCGGGAGGGAGCACAGATACGCAGTATTTT. The encoded protein is CASRRLAGGSTDTQYF.

The V call is TRBV7-6, the J call TRBJ1-5, with D possibly being TRBD1 (5 bases). With 5 bases removed from V and 0 bases from J, the gap between germline ends came to 14 bases. There are 16 residues in the CDR3. CDR1 is SGHVS and CDR2 is FNYEAQ in the germline V gene. CDR3: CASSPGPGYSNQPQHF. CDR3 bases: TGTGCCAGCAGCCCGGGACCCGGTTATAGCAATCAGCCCCAGCATTTT.

The genes are TRBV9 and TRBJ2-3; tentatively, D is TRBD1 (6 bases). CDR3 length: 16 amino acids. CDR1 is SGDLS, CDR2 YYNGEE, per germline. Trimming took off 0 bases at V and 2 bases at J, with 13 bases between the two ends. The chain's CDR3 is CASSVGGLHPTDTQYF. CDR3 DNA: TGTGCCAGCAGCGTAGGGGGGCTACACCCCACAGATACGCAGTATTTT.

This clone occurred once. The genes are TRBV28 and TRBJ1-5, with D tentatively TRBD1 (5 bases). The CDR3 has 15 residues. CDR1 and CDR2 from the germline V gene are MDHEN and SYDVKM. V was clipped by 7 bases and J by 2 bases, with 15 bases between them. CDR3 sequence (DNA): TGTGCCAGCACCGCACGGGGGTTTGGCAATCAGCCCCAGCATTTT. Its protein product is CASTARGFGNQPQHF.